The present T cell receptor (beta chain) was sequenced within a study of OX40 agonist ivuxolimab in advanced cancers. About the full investigation: The costimulatory receptor OX40 (CD134) was targeted by ivuxolimab, a fully human IgG2 agonistic monoclonal antibody. Intravenous ivuxolimab was administered to patients every 2 weeks at six dose levels: 0.01, 0.1, 0.3, 1.5, 3 and 10 mg/kg. Among the roughly 52 dose-escalation patients, about 19 had hepatocellular carcinoma, approximately 15 melanoma, 9 renal cell carcinoma and 9 head and neck cancer. A male proportion of around 80% and a mean age of approximately 61 years, ranging from 23 to 79, were recorded for the dose-escalation cohort. Prior anti-PD-1, anti-PD-L1 or anti-CTLA-4 therapy was permitted, and checkpoint inhibitors had been received by approximately 39% of dose-escalation patients. Three dose-escalation patients achieved partial responses, one with hepatocellular carcinoma and two with cutaneous melanoma. Peripheral TCRbeta sequencing aimed to test whether ivuxolimab altered TCR sequence diversity and caused clonal T-cell expansion. The paper reports the monotherapy dose-escalation portion (N of about 54 patients) of the phase I ivuxolimab trial. Results and caveats for the whole study, not just this receptor: At doses of 0.1 to 3.0 mg/kg, clonal expansion of both CD4+ and CD8+ blood T cells was observed from baseline to week 6. Low levels of normalized T-cell clonal expansion were also seen in some patients who did not respond. Which antigens the clonally expanded peripheral T cells were specific for was not determined. Partial responders in the 0.1-3.0 mg/kg groups had among the lowest normalized peripheral clonal expansion, especially among CD8+ T cells. After ivuxolimab, expanded clones were on average more numerous among CD8+ T cells than among CD4+ T cells.

Patients with a history of autoimmune disease or receiving systemic immunosuppression were excluded from the trial. Peripheral blood for TCR sequencing was collected from all dose cohorts at baseline, on cycle 4 day 1, and on cycle 7 day 1. Samples were obtained from an open-label, multicenter, first-in-human phase I dose-escalation trial of ivuxolimab. Adults with locally advanced or metastatic head and neck squamous cell, hepatocellular, melanoma or renal cell carcinoma were enrolled in the trial. Before TCR sequencing, CD4+ T cells and CD8+ T cells were sorted from peripheral blood as separate populations. Genomic DNA was isolated from the sorted cells so that the TCRbeta CDR3 region could be sequenced. The immunoSEQ Assay was used for sequencing of TCRbeta CDR3 regions. Drawn from immuneACCESS, this table holds only the in-frame rearrangements with V and J called that TCRdb kept. Clones are partly lost; checked studies trace under half to an unresolved V gene and leave the rest unexplained. Within this sample are over 35,000 clones, with about 82% of them counted one time only. Together, the top ten hold roughly 22% of the sample.

Including cysteine and phenylalanine, the CDR3 has 14 amino acids. Solely the CDR3 DNA is kept, with 42 bases framed from the first base. A distance of 8 bases separates the germline ends of V and J, which lose 1 base and 4 bases respectively. From the germline V gene, CDR1 is SGHTA and CDR2 is FQGNSA. As regards this clone: The antigen it recognizes is unknown. Base qualities are not at hand, and no much larger clone is one base apart.

The TCR comes from an adult with an advanced solid tumor such as melanoma, head and neck, liver or kidney cancer. This chain joins TRBV7-2 to TRBJ2-1; a tentative D match to TRBD2 spans 6 bases. The sample here was CD4+ or CD8+ T cells sorted from blood, taken in a trial of the OX40 agonist ivuxolimab. CDR3 region: CASSLGGDYNEQFF. The DNA sequence is as follows: TGTGCCAGCAGCTTAGGCGGGGATTACAATGAGCAGTTCTTC.